The next 25 T cell receptor beta chains were all read from a single sample in a study of T and B cells in COVID-19 patients. TRB was amplified from around 250-460 ng of blood genomic DNA. TRB rearrangements were amplified by multiplex PCR with BIOMED2 TRB-A/B primers. TCRdb reanalysed the multiplex PCR reads using MiXCR and keeps one entry per CDR3 protein. Of under 20,000 distinct CDR3 sequences listed, approximately 30% are singletons. Sequenced material: blood. These receptors came from a human donor who had recovered from COVID-19.

The gene calls are TRBV20-1 and TRBJ2-1; D is perhaps TRBD2 (5 bases). The V end was cut by 2 bases, the J end by 2 bases, with 16 bases between. CDR1 is DFQATT, CDR2 SNEGSKA, per germline (reference sequence). CDR3 size: 16 residues. The CDR3 DNA reads as TGCAGTGCTAGACCCCAGCTCCGGGGAACCTACAATGAGCAGTTCTTC. Its protein is CSARPQLRGTYNEQFF.

There are a few counts of this clonotype. The V and J genes are TRBV12-3 or TRBV12-4 and TRBJ2-1, with 8 bases that match TRBD2. The CDR3 sequence is 14 residues long. The V segment lost 8 bases and the J segment 6 bases; nucleotides outside the gene matches: 9. The CDR3 DNA sequence: TGTGCCAGCCGCCGGCGTCTAGCGGGCAATGAGCAGTTCTTC. Its protein product is CASRRRLAGNEQFF.

This clonotype showed up just a few times. This chain joins TRBV6-4 and TRBJ2-7; 13 nucleotides match TRBD2. This CDR3 comprises 20 residues. V lost 6 bases to trimming and J lost 0 bases; unmatched junction nucleotides: 17. Germline V gene lookup returns CDR1 MRHNA and CDR2 SNTAGT. The CDR3 nucleotides are TGTGCCAGCAGGACAGATCAGGTACTAGCGGGGGGGGTATTCTCCTACGAGCAGTACTTC. Translating gives CASRTDQVLAGGVFSYEQYF.

This clonotype has only a few counts. The V and J genes are TRBV7-2 and TRBJ2-1; TRBD1 matches 9 bases. The CDR3 consists of 15 residues. The V segment lost 5 bases and the J segment 3 bases; nucleotides outside the gene matches: 5. Germline CDR1 reads SGHTA; CDR2 reads FQGNSA. The CDR3 here is CASSPDRGFYNEQFF. The CDR3 bases are TGTGCCAGCAGCCCGGACAGGGGATTCTACAATGAGCAGTTCTTC.

The chain has TRBV11-1 and TRBJ2-7; D is uncertain. The CDR3 covers 17 residues. The germline V gene encodes CDR1 SGHAT and CDR2 FQDESV (reference sequence). V was clipped by 1 base and J by 3 bases, with 19 bases between them. The CDR3 region is CASSLDRRISGIYEQYF. The CDR3 DNA reads TGTGCCAGCAGCTTAGATCGTAGGATATCAGGTATCTACGAGCAGTACTTC.

In regard to this clonotype: This may be a read error: a much more frequent sequence differs by one nucleotide. V and J are TRBV19 and TRBJ1-5, with D unclear. Between the trimmed V and J ends, which lost 6 bases and 3 bases, there was a span of 15 bases. CDR1 is LNHDA, CDR2 SQIVND, per germline (reference sequence). The CDR3 is 15 residues long. The CDR3 bases are TGTGCCAGTAGGGGGATGGGAGTGGACAATCAGCCCCAGCATTTT. Residues: CASRGMGVDNQPQHF.

This clonotype was observed many times. The J gene is TRBJ2-2, the V gene TRBV10-3; no firm D call. There are 12 residues in the CDR3. Germline assignment: CDR1 ENHRY and CDR2 SYGVKD. With 6 bases removed from V and 2 bases from J, the gap between germline ends came to 4 bases. The chain's CDR3 is CAISRNTGELFF. The CDR3 region has the DNA TGTGCCATCAGCCGTAACACCGGGGAGCTGTTTTTT.

Sample share makes this clonotype medium-sized. The gene calls are TRBV19 and TRBJ2-2, with 11 bases lining up with TRBD2. Germline loops: CDR1 LNHDA, CDR2 SQIVND (reference sequence). V shed 5 bases and J 0 bases; nucleotides not matched to a gene: 5. The CDR3 is 17 residues long. The CDR3 sequence is CASSQLAGVTNTGELFF. The CDR3 DNA sequence: TGTGCCAGTAGTCAACTAGCGGGGGTAACGAACACCGGGGAGCTGTTTTTT.

This clonotype was detected only a few times. This chain connects TRBV12-3 or TRBV12-4 to TRBJ1-1; D ambiguous. This CDR3 comprises 13 residues. V lost 3 bases and J lost 4, with 9 bases in between. The CDR3 reads CASSFGEATEAFF. CDR3 sequence (DNA): TGTGCCAGCAGTTTCGGGGAGGCCACTGAAGCTTTCTTT.

This clonotype was seen only a few times. The chain is built from TRBV10-3 and TRBJ2-5; no reliable D call. This CDR3 spans 12 amino acids. V shed 6 bases and J shed 2 bases, with 7 bases lying between them. Germline V gene lookup returns CDR1 ENHRY and CDR2 SYGVKD. CDR3 region: CAISGPQETQYF. The CDR3 DNA sequence: TGTGCCATCAGCGGGCCGCAAGAGACCCAGTACTTC.

This clonotype was observed many times. The chain links TRBV6-6 to TRBJ2-7; D is undetermined. Trimming took 6 bases from V and 2 from J, leaving 20 bases between them. The CDR3 spans 16 residues. The germline CDR1 and CDR2 sequences are MNHNY and SVGAGI (reference sequence). CDR3 nucleotides: TGTGCCAGCAGCCCTCAAGGCAGGCAATACACCTACGAGCAGTACTTC. Protein: CASSPQGRQYTYEQYF.

The table lists this clonotype with a few counts. The V and J genes are TRBV10-3 and TRBJ1-4, with D hard to call. The germline V and J ends were trimmed by 0 bases and 0 bases, with 8 bases remaining between them. The CDR3 consists of 16 residues. Looked up from germline, CDR1 is ENHRY and CDR2 is SYGVKD. CDR3 nucleotides: TGTGCCATCAGTGAGTCGTCCGGAGCAACTAATGAAAAACTGTTTTTT. As protein: CAISESSGATNEKLFF.

This clonotype was picked up a small number of times. The rearrangement joins TRBV15 to TRBJ1-2; D is ambiguous. The V gene's germline CDR1 is LNHNV and CDR2 YYDKDF (reference sequence). CDR3 length equals 14 residues. V was shortened by 6 bases and J by 4 bases, with 15 bases between the two germline ends. CDR3 nucleotides: TGTGCCACCAGACCGACCCTAAACGCCTATGGCTACACCTTC. It is translated as CATRPTLNAYGYTF.

V usage is TRBV5-1 and J usage is TRBJ2-7; TRBD1 matches at 9 bases. With 3 bases clipped from V and 6 bases from J, the junction kept 7 bases outside the gene matches. The CDR3 sequence is 14 residues long. CDR1 and CDR2 (germline): SGHRS, YFSETQ. The CDR3 DNA reads TGCGCCAGCAGCTCAGGACAGGGGACAGGCGAGCAGTACTTC. This gives the protein CASSSGQGTGEQYF. The entire variable domain, with the rest obtained from reference TRBV5-1 and TRBJ2-7, is as follows: KAGVTQTPRYLIKTRGQQVTLSCSPISGHRSVSWYQQTPGQGLQFLFEYFSETQRNKGNFPGRFSGRQFSNSRSEMNVSTLELGDSALYLCASSSGQGTGEQYFGPGTRLTVT.

This clonotype was counted many times. The gene calls are TRBV5-6 and TRBJ1-2, with TRBD1 matching over 8 bases. The CDR3 is 14 amino acids. Germline V gene sequence: CDR1 SGHDT, CDR2 YYEEEE. The V and J ends lost 4 bases and 8 bases, in that order; junction bases with no gene match: 10. The CDR3 reads CASSVRQGWLGYTF. In DNA, the CDR3 is TGTGCCAGCAGCGTAAGACAGGGGTGGCTAGGCTACACCTTC.

This clonotype showed up many times. CDR3 in DNA: TGTGCCAGTAGTCCCCGGGACACCGCAACTAATGAAAAACTGTTTTTT. Translated, it gives CASSPRDTATNEKLFF. V and J are TRBV19 and TRBJ1-4, with a weak D call TRBD1 (6 bases). CDR1 LNHDA and CDR2 SQIVND come from the germline V gene (reference sequence). The CDR3 is 16 residues long. Trimming stripped 5 bases from V and 0 bases from J, with 13 bases between.

Notes on this clonotype: This may arise from a read error, as a much more abundant clone is one base away. The chain carries TRBV27 and TRBJ2-5; 12 nucleotides agree with TRBD2. This CDR3 is 16 amino acids long. The germline V gene encodes CDR1 MNHEY and CDR2 SMNVEV (reference sequence). This CDR3 is CASSLGLAGIQEAQYF. CDR3 nucleotides: TGTGCCAGCAGTCTTGGACTAGCGGGGATACAAGAGGCCCAGTACTTC.

The chain is built from TRBV6-2 or TRBV6-3 and TRBJ1-5; D is perhaps TRBD1 (6 bases). From germline, CDR1 is MNHEY and CDR2 SVGEGT. The CDR3 sequence is 15 residues long. V gave up 7 bases and J gave up 2 bases, with 15 bases separating them. CDR3 sequence: CASTKEQGGNQPQHF. The CDR3 nucleotides read TGTGCCAGCACCAAAGAACAGGGTGGCAATCAGCCCCAGCATTTT.

There are a few counts of this clonotype. This rearrangement joins TRBV5-1 to TRBJ2-7; 10 bases fit TRBD1. Germline trimming cut 5 bases from V and 3 bases from J; bases unmatched to any gene: 5. This CDR3 spans 14 amino acids. Looked up from germline, CDR1 is SGHRS and CDR2 is YFSETQ. The CDR3 DNA is TGCGCCAGCAGTTCGGACAGGGGGTTCTACGAGCAGTACTTC. Its protein product is CASSSDRGFYEQYF.

The sample holds many counts of this clonotype. V is TRBV6-2 or TRBV6-3 and J is TRBJ1-6, with D unresolved. V was pared by 2 bases and J by 6 bases, with 5 bases between. CDR1 is MNHEY, CDR2 SVGEGT, per germline. The CDR3 has 13 amino acids. The CDR3 coding sequence is TGTGCCAGCAGTTACGGGAGTAATTCACCCCTCCACTTT. This encodes CASSYGSNSPLHF.

The chain is built from TRBV12-3 or TRBV12-4 and TRBJ2-3; D is perhaps TRBD2 (7 bases). V lost 7 bases and J 2 bases, leaving 13 bases between the germline ends. The CDR3 runs 14 residues. CDR3 sequence reads: CASNRGGYTDTQYF. As DNA, the CDR3 is TGTGCCAGCAATAGGGGGGGGTACACAGATACGCAGTATTTT.

This clonotype was counted ten times or more. V usage is TRBV19 and J usage is TRBJ2-4; 8 positions agree with TRBD1. CDR1 is LNHDA and CDR2 is SQIVND in the germline V gene (reference sequence). There are 18 residues in the CDR3. The V gene end was trimmed by 3 bases and the J gene end by 5 bases; junction bases not matched to a gene: 15. The DNA for the CDR3 is TGTGCCAGTAGTATTACCCGGACAGGGCTGAAAGGGGAAAACATTCAGTACTTC. Translating gives CASSITRTGLKGENIQYF.

The table lists this clonotype with a few counts. The CDR3 DNA is TGTGCCAGAAGCCGGCAGGGCCGGGTCAGCACCTATAATTCACCCCTCCACTTT. Encoded protein: CARSRQGRVSTYNSPLHF. The chain joins TRBV5-3 to TRBJ1-6, with TRBD1 as a possible D gene (5 bases). TRBV5-3 falls under the ORF class, with uncertain function. The CDR3 has 18 amino acids. Trimming cost V 4 bases and J 2 bases, with 19 bases left between them.

Notes on this clonotype: An end of the junction does not agree with germline; a read error may underlie this. The chain recombines TRBV12-3 or TRBV12-4 with TRBJ1-2; D is ambiguous. The CDR3 contains 9 residues. The CDR3: CASSSPTFF. CDR3 bases: TGTGCCAGCAGTTCCCCGACCTTCTTC.

By sample share, this clonotype is medium-sized (0.01 to 0.1%). This chain joins TRBV13 and TRBJ2-7; TRBD1 matches at 9 bases. CDR3 length: 14 amino acids. Germline lookup yields CDR1 PRHDT and CDR2 FYEKMQ (reference sequence). V lost 4 bases to trimming and J lost 3 bases; unmatched junction nucleotides: 4. In DNA, the CDR3 is TGTGCCAGCAGCTCCGGACAGGGGTACTACGAGCAGTACTTC. Translating it yields CASSSGQGYYEQYF.